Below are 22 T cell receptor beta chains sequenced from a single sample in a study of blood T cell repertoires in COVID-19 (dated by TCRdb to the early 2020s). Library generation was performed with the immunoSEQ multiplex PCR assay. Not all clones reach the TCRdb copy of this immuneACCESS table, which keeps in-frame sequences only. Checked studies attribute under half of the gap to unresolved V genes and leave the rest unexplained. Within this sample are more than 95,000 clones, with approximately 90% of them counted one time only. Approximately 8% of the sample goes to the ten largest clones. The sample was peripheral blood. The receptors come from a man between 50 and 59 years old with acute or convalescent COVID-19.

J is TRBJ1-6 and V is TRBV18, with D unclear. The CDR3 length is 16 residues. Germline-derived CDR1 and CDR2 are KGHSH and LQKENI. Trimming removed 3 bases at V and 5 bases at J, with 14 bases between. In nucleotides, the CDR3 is TGTGCCAGCTCACCTGTAGCAGCGTCGAATAATTCACCCCTCCACTTT. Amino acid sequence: CASSPVAASNNSPLHF.

Here the CDR3 reads CASIKRAGGGETQYF. As DNA, the CDR3 is TGTGCCAGCATCAAAAGAGCGGGAGGAGGCGAGACCCAGTACTTC. The chain is built from TRBV5-4 and TRBJ2-5; 9 nucleotides agree with TRBD2. The V segment lost 6 bases and the J segment 5 bases; nucleotides outside the gene matches: 11. The CDR3 has 15 residues. Germline CDR1 is SGHNT and CDR2 is YYREEE (reference sequence).

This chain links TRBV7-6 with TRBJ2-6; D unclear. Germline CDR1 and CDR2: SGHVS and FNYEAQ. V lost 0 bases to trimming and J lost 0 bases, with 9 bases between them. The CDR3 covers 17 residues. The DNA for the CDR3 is TGTGCCAGCAGCTTAGCCCCCGGAGCCTCTGGGGCCAACGTCCTGACTTTC. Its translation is CASSLAPGASGANVLTF.

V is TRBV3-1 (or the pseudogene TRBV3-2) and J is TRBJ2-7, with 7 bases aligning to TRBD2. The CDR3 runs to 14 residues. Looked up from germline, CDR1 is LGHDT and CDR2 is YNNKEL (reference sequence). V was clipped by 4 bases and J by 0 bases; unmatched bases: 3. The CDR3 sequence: CASSRSGPSYEQYF. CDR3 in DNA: TGTGCCAGCAGCCGTAGCGGGCCCTCCTACGAGCAGTACTTC.

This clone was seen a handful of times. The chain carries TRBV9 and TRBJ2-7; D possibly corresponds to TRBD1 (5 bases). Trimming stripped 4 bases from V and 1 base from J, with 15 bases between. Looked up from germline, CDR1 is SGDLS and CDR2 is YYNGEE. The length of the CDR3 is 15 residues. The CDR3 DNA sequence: TGTGCCAGCAGCCCAGGGTTAACGGAATCCTACGAGCAGTACTTC. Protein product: CASSPGLTESYEQYF.

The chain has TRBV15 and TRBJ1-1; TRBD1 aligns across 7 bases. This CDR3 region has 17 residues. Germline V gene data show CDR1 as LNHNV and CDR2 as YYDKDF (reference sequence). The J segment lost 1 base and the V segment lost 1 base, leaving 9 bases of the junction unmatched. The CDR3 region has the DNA TGTGCCACCAGCAGAGTTGCCTCCGGGACAGCGAACACTGAAGCTTTCTTT. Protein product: CATSRVASGTANTEAFF. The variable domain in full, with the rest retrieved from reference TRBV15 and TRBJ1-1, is DAMVIQNPRYQVTQFGKPVTLSCSQTLNHNVMYWYQQKSSQAPKLLFHYYDKDFNNEADTPDNFQSRRPNTSFCFLDIRSPGLGDTAMYLCATSRVASGTANTEAFFGQGTRLTVV.

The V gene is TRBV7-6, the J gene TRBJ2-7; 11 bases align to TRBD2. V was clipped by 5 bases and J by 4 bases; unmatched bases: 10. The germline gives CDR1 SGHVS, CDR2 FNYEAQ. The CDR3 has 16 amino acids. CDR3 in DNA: TGTGCCAGCAGCCCGATACTAGCGGGAGTTTGGTACGAGCAGTACTTC. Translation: CASSPILAGVWYEQYF.

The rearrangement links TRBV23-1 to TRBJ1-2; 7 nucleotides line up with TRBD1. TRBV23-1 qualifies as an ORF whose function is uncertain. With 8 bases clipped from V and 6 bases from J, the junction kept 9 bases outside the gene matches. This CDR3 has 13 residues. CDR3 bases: TGCGCCAGCCCCCCCCACAGGGGAAATGGCTACACCTTC. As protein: CASPPHRGNGYTF.

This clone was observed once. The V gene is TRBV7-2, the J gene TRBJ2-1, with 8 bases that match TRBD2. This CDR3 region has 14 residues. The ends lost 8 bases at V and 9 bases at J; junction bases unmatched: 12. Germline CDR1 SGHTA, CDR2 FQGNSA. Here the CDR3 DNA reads TGTGCCAGCCATCTTGCGGGAGGTCCCGGTGAGCAGTTCTTC. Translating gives CASHLAGGPGEQFF.

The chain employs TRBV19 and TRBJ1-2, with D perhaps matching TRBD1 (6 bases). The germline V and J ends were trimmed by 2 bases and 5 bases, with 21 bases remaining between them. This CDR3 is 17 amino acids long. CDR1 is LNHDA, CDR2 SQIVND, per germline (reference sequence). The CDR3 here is CASSIRSTGWSGYGYTF. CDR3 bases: TGTGCCAGTAGTATACGGAGCACAGGGTGGAGTGGGTATGGCTACACCTTC.

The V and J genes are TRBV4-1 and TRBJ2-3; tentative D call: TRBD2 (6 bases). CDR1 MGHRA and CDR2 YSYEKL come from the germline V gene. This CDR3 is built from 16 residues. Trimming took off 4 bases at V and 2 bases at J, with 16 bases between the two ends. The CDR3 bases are TGCGCCAGCAGCCCCTATAGGGACTTGATCACAGATACGCAGTATTTT. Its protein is CASSPYRDLITDTQYF.

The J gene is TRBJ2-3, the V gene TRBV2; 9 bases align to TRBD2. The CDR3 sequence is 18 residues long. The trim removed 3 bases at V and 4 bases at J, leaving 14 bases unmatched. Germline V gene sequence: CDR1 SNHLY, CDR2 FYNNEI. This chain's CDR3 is CASSDGGGLAGVADTQYF. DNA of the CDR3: TGTGCCAGCAGTGATGGCGGGGGGTTAGCGGGAGTGGCAGATACGCAGTATTTT.

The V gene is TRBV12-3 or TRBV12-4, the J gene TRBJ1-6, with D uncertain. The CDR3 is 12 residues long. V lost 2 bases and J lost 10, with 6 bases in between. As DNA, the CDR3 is TGTGCCAGCAGTTTATTTCAGTCACCCCTCCACTTT. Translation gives CASSLFQSPLHF.

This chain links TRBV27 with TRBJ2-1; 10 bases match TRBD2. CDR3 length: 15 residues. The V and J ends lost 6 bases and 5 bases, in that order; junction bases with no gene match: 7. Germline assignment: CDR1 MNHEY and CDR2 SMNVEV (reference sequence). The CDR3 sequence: CASSRGSGRDNEQFF. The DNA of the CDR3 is TGTGCCAGCAGCCGGGGGAGCGGGAGGGACAATGAGCAGTTCTTC.

CDR3 region: CASSLEGAWSEKLFF. The CDR3 DNA reads as TGCGCCAGCAGCTTGGAAGGGGCGTGGAGTGAAAAACTGTTTTTT. The V call is TRBV5-1, the J call TRBJ1-4; tentative D call: TRBD1 (5 bases). The CDR3 length is 15 residues. Trimming pared 0 bases from V and 7 bases from J, leaving 13 bases between. Germline-derived CDR1 and CDR2 are SGHRS and YFSETQ.

DNA for the CDR3: TGTGCTAGTGGTTTGGGGATTAGCGGGATCGGGGAGCTGTTTTTT. Its translation is CASGLGISGIGELFF. This chain connects TRBV12-5 to TRBJ2-2, with TRBD2 matching 8 bases. Germline trimming cut 1 base from V and 7 bases from J; bases unmatched to any gene: 5. CDR3 length: 15 residues. Germline CDR1 is LGHNT and CDR2 is FRNRAP.

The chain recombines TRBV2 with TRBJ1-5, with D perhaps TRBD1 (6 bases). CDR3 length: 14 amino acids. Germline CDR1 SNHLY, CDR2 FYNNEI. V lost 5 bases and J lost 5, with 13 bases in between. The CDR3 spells CASSFRTADQPQHF. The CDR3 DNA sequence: TGTGCCAGCAGTTTCCGGACAGCTGATCAGCCCCAGCATTTT.

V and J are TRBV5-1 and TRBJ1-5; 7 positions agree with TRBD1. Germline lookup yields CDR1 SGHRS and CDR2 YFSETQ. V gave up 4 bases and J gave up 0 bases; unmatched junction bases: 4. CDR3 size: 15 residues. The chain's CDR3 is CASSPTGPSNQPQHF. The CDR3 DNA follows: TGCGCCAGCAGCCCGACAGGGCCTAGCAATCAGCCCCAGCATTTT.

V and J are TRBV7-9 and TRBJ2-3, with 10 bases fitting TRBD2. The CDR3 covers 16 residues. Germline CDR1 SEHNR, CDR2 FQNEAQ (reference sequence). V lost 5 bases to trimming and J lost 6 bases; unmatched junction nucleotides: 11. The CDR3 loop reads CASSARTSGRGDTQYF. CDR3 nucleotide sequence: TGTGCCAGCAGCGCCCGGACTAGCGGACGAGGGGATACGCAGTATTTT.

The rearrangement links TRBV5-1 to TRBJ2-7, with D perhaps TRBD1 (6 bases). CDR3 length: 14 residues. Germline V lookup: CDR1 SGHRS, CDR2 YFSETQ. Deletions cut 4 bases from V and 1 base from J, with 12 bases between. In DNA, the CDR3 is TGCGCCAGCAGCACGGGACAAACGTCCTACGAGCAGTACTTC. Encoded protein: CASSTGQTSYEQYF.

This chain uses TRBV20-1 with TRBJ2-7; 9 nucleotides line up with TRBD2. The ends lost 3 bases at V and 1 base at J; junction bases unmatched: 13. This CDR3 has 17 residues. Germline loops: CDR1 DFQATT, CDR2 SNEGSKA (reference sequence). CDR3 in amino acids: CSASGYSGSQASYEQYF. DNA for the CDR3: TGCAGTGCTAGTGGTTATAGCGGGAGTCAAGCGTCCTACGAGCAGTACTTC.

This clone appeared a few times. The CDR3 loop reads CASSNYEQFF. CDR3 coding DNA: TGTGCTAGTTCCAATTATGAGCAGTTCTTC. The gene calls are TRBV12-5 and TRBJ2-1; D not certain. Per the germline V gene, CDR1 is LGHNT and CDR2 is FRNRAP. This CDR3 has 10 amino acids. Trimming took off 8 bases at V and 8 bases at J, with 7 bases between the two ends.